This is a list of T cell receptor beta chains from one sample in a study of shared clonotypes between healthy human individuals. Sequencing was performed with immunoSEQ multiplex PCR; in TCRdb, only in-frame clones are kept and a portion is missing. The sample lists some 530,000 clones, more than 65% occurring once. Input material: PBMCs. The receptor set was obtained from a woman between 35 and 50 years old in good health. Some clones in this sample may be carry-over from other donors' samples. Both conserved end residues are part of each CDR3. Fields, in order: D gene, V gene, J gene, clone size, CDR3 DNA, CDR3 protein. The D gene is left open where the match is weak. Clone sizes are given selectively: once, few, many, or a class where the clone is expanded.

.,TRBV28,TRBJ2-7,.,TGTGCCAGCAGTCCGGGACAACCCCGCTCCTACGAGCAGTACTTC,CASSPGQPRSYEQYF
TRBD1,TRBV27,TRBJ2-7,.,TGTGCCAGCAGTTGGGACAGGTTGAACACCTACGAGCAGTACTTC,CASSWDRLNTYEQYF
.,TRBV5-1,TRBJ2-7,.,TGCGCCAGCAACTTGAACACCTACGAGCAGTACTTC,CASNLNTYEQYF
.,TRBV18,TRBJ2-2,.,TGTGCCAGCTCACCATACCAGGGGACGAACACCGGGGAGCTGTTTTTT,CASSPYQGTNTGELFF
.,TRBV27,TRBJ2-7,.,TGTGCCAGCAGTTTAGGGCGGACCTACGAGCAGTACTTC,CASSLGRTYEQYF
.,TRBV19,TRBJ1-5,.,TGTGCCAGTAGTTCGGCGGGCTTAAGCAATCAGCCCCAGCATTTT,CASSSAGLSNQPQHF
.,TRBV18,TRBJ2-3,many,TGTGCCAGCTCACCGTGGGGAGATACGCAGTATTTT,CASSPWGDTQYF
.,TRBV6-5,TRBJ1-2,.,TGTGCCAGCAGTTACTACGCAGGGAACTATGGCTACACCTTC,CASSYYAGNYGYTF
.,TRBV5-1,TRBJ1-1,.,TGCGCCAGCAGCGCGGGTGGGGGACACAACACTGAAGCTTTCTTT,CASSAGGGHNTEAFF
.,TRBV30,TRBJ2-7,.,TGTGCCTGGGAAACTACAGGCTACGAGCAGTACTTC,CAWETTGYEQYF
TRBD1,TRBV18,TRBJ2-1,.,TGTGCCAGCTCATTTCAGGAGGCAGGGGGTAGTGGTGAGCAGTTCTTC,CASSFQEAGGSGEQFF
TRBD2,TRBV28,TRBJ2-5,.,TGTGCCAGCAGCATCTTTAGCGGGAGGGGGCAAGAGACCCAGTACTTC,CASSIFSGRGQETQYF
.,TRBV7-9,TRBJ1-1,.,TGTGCCAGCAGCTCACAGGGAGACACTGAAGCTTTCTTT,CASSSQGDTEAFF
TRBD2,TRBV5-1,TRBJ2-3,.,TGCGCCAGCAGACCCCACCTAGCGGGAGGGTCAGATACGCAGTATTTT,CASRPHLAGGSDTQYF
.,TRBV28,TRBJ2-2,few,TGTGCCAGCAGTTTAATCGGACCTTACTCCGGGGAGCTGTTTTTT,CASSLIGPYSGELFF
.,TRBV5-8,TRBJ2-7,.,TGTGCCAGCAGCGACAGGATTTACTACGAGCAGTACTTC,CASSDRIYYEQYF
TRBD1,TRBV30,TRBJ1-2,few,TGTGCCTACCCGGGACAGCCGAACTATGGCTACACCTTC,CAYPGQPNYGYTF
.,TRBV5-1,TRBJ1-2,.,TGCGCCAGCAGCTTCGATCCCAGACAGACCTATGGCTACACCTTC,CASSFDPRQTYGYTF
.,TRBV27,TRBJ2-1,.,TGTGCCAGCAGTCCTCAGGGCCAATCCTACAATGAGCAGTTCTTC,CASSPQGQSYNEQFF
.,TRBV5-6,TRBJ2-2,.,TGTGCCAGCAGCTTCCAGGGAAGTAGGGCCGGGGAGCTGTTTTTT,CASSFQGSRAGELFF
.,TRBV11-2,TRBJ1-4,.,TGTGCCAGCAGCCAACAGGGCCAACCTTGGGAAAAACTGTTTTTT,CASSQQGQPWEKLFF
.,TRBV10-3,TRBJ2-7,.,TGTGCCATCAGTGAGGCAGGGTGGGGAGGCGAGCAGTACTTC,CAISEAGWGGEQYF